These 17 T cell receptor beta chains were all obtained from the same sample, sequenced in a study of spatial heterogeneity in lung cancer. The time point: sample taken at primary tumor resection. TCRdb analysed the 5' RACE reads with MiXCR anew, one entry per CDR3 protein. This table has some 22,000 distinct CDR3 sequences, about 5.8% appearing once. Sequenced material: PBMCs, taken at surgery. The receptors here all came from a male donor with early-stage non-small cell lung cancer.

This clonotype is a singleton in its sample. A much larger clone is a single base away; this may be a read error. The chain links TRBV11-1 to TRBJ1-1, with D tentatively TRBD1 (6 bases). Deletions cut 4 bases from V and 12 bases from J, with 15 bases between. CDR1 and CDR2 from the germline V gene are SGHAT and FQDESV (reference sequence). The CDR3 runs to 12 residues. The CDR3 bases are TGTGCCAGCAGCTCCTACAGGACAGAAACTTTCTTT. As protein: CASSSYRTETFF.

This clonotype was detected only a few times. This chain connects TRBV10-3 to TRBJ1-1; D perhaps matches TRBD1 (5 bases). V lost 10 bases and J 3 bases, leaving 21 bases between the germline ends. The CDR3 has 15 amino acids. Looked up from germline, CDR1 is ENHRY and CDR2 is SYGVKD. The CDR3 here is CATTLDQGLHTEAFF. CDR3 sequence (DNA): TGTGCCACAACACTAGACCAGGGTCTCCACACTGAAGCTTTCTTT.

This chain joins TRBV20-1 and TRBJ1-1, with D perhaps matching TRBD1 (5 bases). V was pared by 6 bases and J by 2 bases, with 13 bases between. The CDR3 contains 13 residues. CDR1 and CDR2 (germline): DFQATT, SNEGSKA (reference sequence). CDR3 residues: CSARDPLNTEAFF. The CDR3 DNA reads as TGCAGTGCCCGGGACCCCCTTAACACTGAAGCTTTCTTT.

This clonotype was seen at least ten times. The chain has TRBV14 and TRBJ2-6; possibly TRBD2 for D (6 bases). V gave up 4 bases and J gave up 1 base, with 11 bases separating them. This CDR3 has 16 residues. Germline-derived CDR1 and CDR2 are SGHDN and FVKESK. This chain's CDR3 is CASSPGGYSGANVLTF. DNA for the CDR3: TGTGCCAGCAGCCCTGGGGGGTATTCTGGGGCCAACGTCCTGACTTTC.

This clonotype was detected many times. The rearrangement joins TRBV7-9 to TRBJ1-1; D ambiguous. V gave up 1 base and J gave up 1 base, with 10 bases separating them. CDR3 length: 15 amino acids. The germline gives CDR1 SEHNR, CDR2 FQNEAQ (reference sequence). The CDR3 sequence is CASSLERQRNTEAFF. Written as DNA, the CDR3 is TGTGCCAGCAGCTTAGAACGTCAGAGGAACACTGAAGCTTTCTTT.

Many counts were recorded for this clonotype. The chain uses TRBV7-9 and TRBJ1-5; D uncertain. This CDR3 contains 13 residues. V lost 4 bases to trimming and J lost 6 bases, with 10 bases between them. Germline V gives CDR1 SEHNR, CDR2 FQNEAQ (reference sequence). In nucleotides, the CDR3 is TGTGCCAGCAGCTATGACTGGGGTCAGCCCCAGCATTTT. Its translation is CASSYDWGQPQHF.

V gene TRBV19 combines with J gene TRBJ2-7; 7 nucleotides line up with TRBD1. With V trimmed by 6 bases and J by 6 bases, 5 bases remained unmatched. The CDR3 runs 12 residues. Germline CDR1 and CDR2: LNHDA and SQIVND (reference sequence). The CDR3 is CASRPAGGEQYF. CDR3 nucleotides: TGTGCCAGTAGGCCTGCAGGGGGCGAGCAGTACTTC. Together with reference TRBV19 and TRBJ2-7, the CDR3 gives the full variable domain: DGGITQSPKYLFRKEGQNVTLSCEQNLNHDAMYWYRQDPGQGLRLIYYSQIVNDFQKGDIAEGYSVSREKKESFPLTVTSAQKNPTAFYLCASRPAGGEQYFGPGTRLTVT.

By proportion, this clonotype is medium-sized. This chain links TRBV29-1 with TRBJ1-3, with no clear D. The CDR3 consists of 12 residues. Germline V gene lookup returns CDR1 SQVTM and CDR2 ANQGSEA. The V end was cut by 5 bases, the J end by 2 bases, with 7 bases between. CDR3 residues: CSVIDPGNTIYF. DNA of the CDR3: TGCAGCGTTATAGACCCTGGAAACACCATATATTTT.

The chain couples TRBV30 to TRBJ2-5; D gene unclear. V lost 0 bases and J lost 4, with 12 bases in between. The CDR3 has 14 residues. Germline V gene data show CDR1 as GTSNPN and CDR2 as SVGIG (reference sequence). The CDR3 DNA reads TGTGCCTGGAGTGTACTGTGGCAAGTAGAGACCCAGTACTTC. Translation: CAWSVLWQVETQYF.

At least ten counts were recorded for this clonotype. The V and J genes are TRBV5-1 and TRBJ2-2, with D perhaps matching TRBD1 (5 bases). Germline assignment: CDR1 SGHRS and CDR2 YFSETQ. CDR3 length equals 17 residues. V lost 0 bases and J 0 bases, leaving 12 bases between the germline ends. The CDR3 protein is CASSLDAGHSNTGELFF. DNA of the CDR3: TGCGCCAGCAGCTTGGATGCAGGGCATTCGAACACCGGGGAGCTGTTTTTT.

This clonotype was detected many times. V is TRBV7-9 and J is TRBJ2-1; D might be TRBD1 (6 bases). Germline CDR1 is SEHNR and CDR2 is FQNEAQ (reference sequence). The CDR3 length is 13 residues. V gave up 3 bases and J gave up 9 bases, with 12 bases separating them. The CDR3 region is CASSFQGPGEQFF. CDR3 bases: TGTGCCAGCAGCTTCCAGGGGCCCGGTGAGCAGTTCTTC.

This clonotype was picked up many times. The V call is TRBV29-1, the J call TRBJ2-6; the D is unclear. The CDR3 has 16 amino acids. CDR1 and CDR2 (germline): SQVTM, ANQGSEA. V lost 4 bases and J lost 0, with 13 bases in between. The CDR3 spells CSVGAGASSGANVLTF. The CDR3 nucleotides read TGCAGCGTTGGCGCAGGCGCGAGCTCTGGGGCCAACGTCCTGACTTTC.

The chain has TRBV6-5 and TRBJ1-2, with D possibly matching TRBD1 (5 bases). Germline loops: CDR1 MNHEY, CDR2 SVGAGI. Trimming pared 2 bases from V and 2 bases from J, leaving 9 bases between. CDR3 size: 14 residues. The CDR3 DNA follows: TGTGCCAGCAGTTACGGCCCAGGGAACTATGGCTACACCTTC. It codes for CASSYGPGNYGYTF.

This clonotype was found many times. The chain joins TRBV6-2 or TRBV6-3 to TRBJ2-1; 14 nucleotides agree with TRBD2. V lost 2 bases to trimming and J lost 10 bases; unmatched junction nucleotides: 16. Germline V gene data show CDR1 as MNHEY and CDR2 as SVGEGT. The CDR3 has 19 amino acids. Here the CDR3 reads CASSYLTGTSGSGLREQFF. In DNA, the CDR3 is TGTGCCAGCAGTTACCTCACGGGGACTAGCGGGAGCGGCCTGCGGGAGCAGTTCTTC.

The V gene is TRBV24-1, the J gene TRBJ2-5; 7 bases match TRBD2. The J segment lost 5 bases and the V segment lost 5 bases, leaving 7 bases of the junction unmatched. CDR3 length: 14 residues. CDR1 and CDR2 (germline): KGHDR, SFDVKD. The CDR3 DNA reads TGTGCCACCAGTGGTTCACTAGCGACGGAGACCCAGTACTTC. Its protein is CATSGSLATETQYF.

This clonotype was counted many times. V gene TRBV19 combines with J gene TRBJ2-7; 8 nucleotides agree with TRBD1. This CDR3 has 13 residues. The germline V gene encodes CDR1 LNHDA and CDR2 SQIVND (reference sequence). V lost 5 bases and J lost 2; bases outside the gene matches: 2. CDR3: CASSVQGAYEQYF. CDR3 nucleotide sequence: TGTGCCAGTAGTGTACAGGGGGCCTACGAGCAGTACTTC. Variable domain in full (rest from reference TRBV19 and TRBJ2-7): DGGITQSPKYLFRKEGQNVTLSCEQNLNHDAMYWYRQDPGQGLRLIYYSQIVNDFQKGDIAEGYSVSREKKESFPLTVTSAQKNPTAFYLCASSVQGAYEQYFGPGTRLTVT.

This clonotype was observed a few times. A much larger clone differs by one base, so this may be a read error. The chain couples TRBV6-6 to TRBJ1-5, with a possible D match to TRBD1 (5 bases). Germline lookup yields CDR1 MNHNY and CDR2 SVGAGI (reference sequence). Trimming took 5 bases from V and 2 from J, leaving 13 bases between them. CDR3 length: 15 residues. The CDR3 DNA is TGTGCCAGCAGTGGGGCCCGCTCAGGCAATCAGCCCCAGCATTTT. Translated, it gives CASSGARSGNQPQHF.